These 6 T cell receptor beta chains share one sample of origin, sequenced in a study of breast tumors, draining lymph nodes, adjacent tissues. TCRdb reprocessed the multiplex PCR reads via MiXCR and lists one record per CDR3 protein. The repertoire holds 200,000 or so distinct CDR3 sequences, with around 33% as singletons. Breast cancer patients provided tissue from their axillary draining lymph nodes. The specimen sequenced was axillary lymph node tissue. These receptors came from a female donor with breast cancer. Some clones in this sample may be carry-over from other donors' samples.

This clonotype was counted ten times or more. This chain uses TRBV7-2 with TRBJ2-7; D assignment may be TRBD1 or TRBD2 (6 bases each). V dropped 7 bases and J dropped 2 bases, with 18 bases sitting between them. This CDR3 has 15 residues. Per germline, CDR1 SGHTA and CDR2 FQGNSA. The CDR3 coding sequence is TGTGCCAGCACCAAAGGCGGGACAAACACCTACGAGCAGTACTTC. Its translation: CASTKGGTNTYEQYF.

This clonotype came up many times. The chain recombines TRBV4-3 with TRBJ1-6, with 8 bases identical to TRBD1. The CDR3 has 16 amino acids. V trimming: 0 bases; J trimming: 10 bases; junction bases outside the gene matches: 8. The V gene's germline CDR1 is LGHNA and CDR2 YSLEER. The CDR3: CASSQDWQGARSPLHF. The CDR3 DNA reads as TGCGCCAGCAGCCAAGATTGGCAGGGGGCGAGATCACCCCTCCACTTT.

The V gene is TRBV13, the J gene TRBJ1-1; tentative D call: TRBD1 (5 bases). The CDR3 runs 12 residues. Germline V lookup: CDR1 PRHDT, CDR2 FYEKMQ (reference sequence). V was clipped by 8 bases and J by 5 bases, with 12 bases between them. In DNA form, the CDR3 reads TGTGCCAGCGGGTTTGGGGGGACTGAAGCTTTCTTT. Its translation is CASGFGGTEAFF. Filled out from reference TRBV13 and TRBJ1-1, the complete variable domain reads AAGVIQSPRHLIKEKRETATLKCYPIPRHDTVYWYQQGPGQDPQFLISFYEKMQSDKGSIPDRFSAQQFSDYHSELNMSSLELGDSALYFCASGFGGTEAFFGQGTRLTVV.

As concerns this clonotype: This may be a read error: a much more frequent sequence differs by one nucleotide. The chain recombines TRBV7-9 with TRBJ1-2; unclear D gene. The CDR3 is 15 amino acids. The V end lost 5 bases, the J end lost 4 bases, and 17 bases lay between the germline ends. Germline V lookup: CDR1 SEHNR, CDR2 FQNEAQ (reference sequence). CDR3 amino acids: CASSPDRRALYGYTF. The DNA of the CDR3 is TGTGCCAGCAGCCCCGATCGACGCGCCCTCTATGGCTACACCTTC.

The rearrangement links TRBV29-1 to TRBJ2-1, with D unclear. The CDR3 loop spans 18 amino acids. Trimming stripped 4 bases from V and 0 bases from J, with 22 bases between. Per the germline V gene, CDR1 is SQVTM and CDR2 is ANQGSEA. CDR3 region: CSVVYYLGQECSYNEQFF. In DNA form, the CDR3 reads TGCAGCGTTGTTTACTACTTAGGGCAGGAGTGCTCCTACAATGAGCAGTTCTTC.

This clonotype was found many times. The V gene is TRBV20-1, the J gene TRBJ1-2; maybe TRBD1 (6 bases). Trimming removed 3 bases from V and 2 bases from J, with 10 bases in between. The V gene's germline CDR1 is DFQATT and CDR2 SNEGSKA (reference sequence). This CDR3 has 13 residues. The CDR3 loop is CSASPGQNYGYTF. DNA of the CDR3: TGCAGTGCTAGCCCGGGACAAAACTATGGCTACACCTTC.